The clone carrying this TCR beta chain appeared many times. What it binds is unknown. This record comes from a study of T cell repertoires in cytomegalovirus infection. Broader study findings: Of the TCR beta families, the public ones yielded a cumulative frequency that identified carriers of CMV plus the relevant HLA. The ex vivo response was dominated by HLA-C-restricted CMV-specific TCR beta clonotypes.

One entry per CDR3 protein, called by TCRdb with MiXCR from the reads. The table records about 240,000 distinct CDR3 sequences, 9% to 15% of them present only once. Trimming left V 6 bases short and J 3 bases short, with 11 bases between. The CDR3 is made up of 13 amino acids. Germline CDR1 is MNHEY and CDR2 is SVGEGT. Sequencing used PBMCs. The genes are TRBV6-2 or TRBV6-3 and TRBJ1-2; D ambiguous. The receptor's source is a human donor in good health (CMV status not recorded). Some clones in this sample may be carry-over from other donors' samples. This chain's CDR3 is CASRAGKDYGYTF. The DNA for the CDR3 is TGTGCCAGCAGGGCGGGGAAGGACTATGGCTACACCTTC.